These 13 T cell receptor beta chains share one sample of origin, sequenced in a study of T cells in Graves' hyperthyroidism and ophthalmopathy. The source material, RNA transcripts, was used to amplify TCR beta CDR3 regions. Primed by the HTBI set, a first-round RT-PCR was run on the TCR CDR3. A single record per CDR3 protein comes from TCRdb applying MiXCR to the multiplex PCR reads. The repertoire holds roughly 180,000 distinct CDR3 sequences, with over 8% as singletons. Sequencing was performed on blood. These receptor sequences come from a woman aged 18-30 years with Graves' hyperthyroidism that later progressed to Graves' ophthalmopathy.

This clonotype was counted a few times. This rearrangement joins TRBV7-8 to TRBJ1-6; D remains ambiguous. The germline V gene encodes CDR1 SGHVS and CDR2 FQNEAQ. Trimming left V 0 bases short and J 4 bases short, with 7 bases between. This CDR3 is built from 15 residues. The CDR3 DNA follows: TGTGCCAGCAGCTTAGCCGGCTTTTATAATTCACCCCTCCACTTT. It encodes CASSLAGFYNSPLHF.

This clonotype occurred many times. The CDR3 loop is CASSPGQRSLYEQYF. The CDR3 nucleotides are TGTGCCAGCAGCCCTGGACAGCGAAGTCTCTACGAGCAGTACTTC. The chain uses TRBV2 and TRBJ2-7; D perhaps matches TRBD1 (6 bases). From germline, CDR1 is SNHLY and CDR2 FYNNEI. The V end lost 6 bases, the J end lost 3 bases, and 18 bases lay between the germline ends. The length of the CDR3 is 15 residues.

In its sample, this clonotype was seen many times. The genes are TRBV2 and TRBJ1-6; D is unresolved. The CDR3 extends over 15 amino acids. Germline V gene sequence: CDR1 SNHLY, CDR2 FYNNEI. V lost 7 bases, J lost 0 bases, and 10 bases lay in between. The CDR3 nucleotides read TGTGCCAGCATGGCGGCCAGCTCCTATAATTCACCCCTCCACTTT. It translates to CASMAASSYNSPLHF. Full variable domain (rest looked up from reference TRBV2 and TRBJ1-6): EPEVTQTPSHQVTQMGQEVILRCVPISNHLYFYWYRQILGQKVEFLVSFYNNEISEKSEIFDDQFSVERPDGSNFTLKIRSTKLEDSAMYFCASMAASSYNSPLHFGNGTRLTVT.

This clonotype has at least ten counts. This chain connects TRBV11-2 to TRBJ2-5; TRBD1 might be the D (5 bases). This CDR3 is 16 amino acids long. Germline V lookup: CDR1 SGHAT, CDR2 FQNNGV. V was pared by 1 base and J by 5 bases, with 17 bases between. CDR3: CASSLAPQGRRETQYF. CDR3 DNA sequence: TGTGCCAGCAGCTTAGCCCCCCAGGGCCGGCGTGAGACCCAGTACTTC.

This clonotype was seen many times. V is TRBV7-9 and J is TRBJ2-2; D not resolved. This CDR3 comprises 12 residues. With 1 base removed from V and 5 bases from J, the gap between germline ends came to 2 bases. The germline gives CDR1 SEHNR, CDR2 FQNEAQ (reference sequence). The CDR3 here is CASSLVTGELFF. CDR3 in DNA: TGTGCCAGCAGCTTAGTGACCGGGGAGCTGTTTTTT. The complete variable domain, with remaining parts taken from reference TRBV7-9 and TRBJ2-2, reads DTGVSQNPRHKITKRGQNVTFRCDPISEHNRLYWYRQTLGQGPEFLTYFQNEAQLEKSRLLSDRFSAERPKGSFSTLEIQRTEQGDSAMYLCASSLVTGELFFGEGSRLTVL.

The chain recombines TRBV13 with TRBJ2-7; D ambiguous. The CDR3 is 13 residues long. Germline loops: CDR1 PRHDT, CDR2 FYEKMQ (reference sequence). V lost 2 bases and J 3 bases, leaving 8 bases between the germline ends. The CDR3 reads CASSLIQIYEQYF. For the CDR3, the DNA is TGTGCCAGCAGCTTAATACAGATCTACGAGCAGTACTTC.

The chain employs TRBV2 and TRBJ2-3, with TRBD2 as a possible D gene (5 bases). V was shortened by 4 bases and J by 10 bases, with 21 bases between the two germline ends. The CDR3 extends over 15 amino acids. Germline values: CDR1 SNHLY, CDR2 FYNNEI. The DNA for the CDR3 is TGTGCCAGCAGTGCTAGCCGCAGCGGCTCTGGAGCGCAGTATTTT. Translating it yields CASSASRSGSGAQYF. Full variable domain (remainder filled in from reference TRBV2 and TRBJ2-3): EPEVTQTPSHQVTQMGQEVILRCVPISNHLYFYWYRQILGQKVEFLVSFYNNEISEKSEIFDDQFSVERPDGSNFTLKIRSTKLEDSAMYFCASSASRSGSGAQYFGPGTRLTVL.

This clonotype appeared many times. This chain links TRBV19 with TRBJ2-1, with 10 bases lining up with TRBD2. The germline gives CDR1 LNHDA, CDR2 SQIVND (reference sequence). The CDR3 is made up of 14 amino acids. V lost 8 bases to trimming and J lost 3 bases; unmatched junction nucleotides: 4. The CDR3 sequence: CASQPSGSYNEQFF. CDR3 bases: TGTGCCAGTCAGCCTAGCGGGAGCTACAATGAGCAGTTCTTC.

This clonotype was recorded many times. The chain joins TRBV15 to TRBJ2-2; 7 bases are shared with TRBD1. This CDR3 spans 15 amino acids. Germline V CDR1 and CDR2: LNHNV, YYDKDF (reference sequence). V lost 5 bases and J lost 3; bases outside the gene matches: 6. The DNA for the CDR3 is TGTGCCACCAGCCATTTGACAGGGCACACCGGGGAGCTGTTTTTT. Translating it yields CATSHLTGHTGELFF.

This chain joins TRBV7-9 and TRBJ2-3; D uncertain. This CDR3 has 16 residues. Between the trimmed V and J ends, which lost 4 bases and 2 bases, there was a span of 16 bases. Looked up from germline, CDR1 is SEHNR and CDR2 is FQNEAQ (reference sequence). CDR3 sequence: CASSSRAMAATDTQYF. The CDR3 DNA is TGTGCCAGCAGCTCTAGAGCTATGGCAGCCACAGATACGCAGTATTTT. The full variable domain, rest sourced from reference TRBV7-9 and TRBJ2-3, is DTGVSQNPRHKITKRGQNVTFRCDPISEHNRLYWYRQTLGQGPEFLTYFQNEAQLEKSRLLSDRFSAERPKGSFSTLEIQRTEQGDSAMYLCASSSRAMAATDTQYFGPGTRLTVL.

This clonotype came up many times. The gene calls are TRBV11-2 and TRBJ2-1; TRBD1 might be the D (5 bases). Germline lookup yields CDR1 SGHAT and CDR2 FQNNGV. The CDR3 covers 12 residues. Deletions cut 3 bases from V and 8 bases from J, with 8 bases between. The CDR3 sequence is CASSFQGYEQFF. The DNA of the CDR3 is TGTGCCAGCAGCTTCCAGGGTTATGAGCAGTTCTTC.

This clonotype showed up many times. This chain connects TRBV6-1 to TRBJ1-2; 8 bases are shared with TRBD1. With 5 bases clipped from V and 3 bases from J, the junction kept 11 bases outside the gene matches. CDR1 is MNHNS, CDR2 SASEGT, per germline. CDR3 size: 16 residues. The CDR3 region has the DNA TGTGCCAGCAGTTCGATCTCGACAGGGGTTGACTATGGCTACACCTTC. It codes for CASSSISTGVDYGYTF.

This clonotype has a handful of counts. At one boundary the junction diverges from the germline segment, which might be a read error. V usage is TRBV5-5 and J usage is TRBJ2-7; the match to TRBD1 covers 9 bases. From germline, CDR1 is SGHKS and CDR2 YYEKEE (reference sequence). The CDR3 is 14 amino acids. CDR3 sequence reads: CASRLGQGDYEQYF. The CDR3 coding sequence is TGTGCCAGCAGATTGGGACAGGGTGACTACGAGCAGTACTTC.